This TCR beta chain was observed in a study of blood T cell repertoires in COVID-19. Whole-study context: Italy, Spain and the United States were the sources of the convalescent and acute COVID-19 samples. Sources were T cells, B-cell-depleted T cells, or PBMCs; the material itself was cDNA or gDNA.

CDR3 length equals 13 residues. The V gene lost 3 bases and the J gene lost 4 bases, with 9 bases spanning the gap. The germline gives CDR1 MNHEY, CDR2 SMNVEV (reference sequence). This clone has only a few counts. In the original workflow: Nucleated cell number was recorded as an estimate derived from reference gene primer amplification. Repertoires were generated with immunoSEQ multiplex PCR, while TCRdb's copy carries only in-frame clones and drops some. V and J calls and clone size follow that table, whereas D and trimming were derived from the DNA. The table shows about 140,000 clones, with around nine tenths occurring only once.

The rearrangement links TRBV27 to TRBJ1-1, with D tentatively TRBD1 (6 bases). Sequencing input: peripheral blood. This receptor was identified in a human donor in a cohort sampled during active COVID-19. The CDR3 is CASSFNRATEAFF. DNA of the CDR3: TGTGCCAGCAGTTTTAACAGGGCCACTGAAGCTTTCTTT.